This is a list of T cell receptor beta chains from one sample in a study of breast tumors, draining lymph nodes, adjacent tissues. TCRdb re-derived calls from the multiplex PCR reads in MiXCR, one entry per CDR3 protein. Found here are about 130,000 distinct CDR3 sequences, 21% of them singletons; the top ten hold 2% to 2.5%. Sequenced input: axillary lymph node tissue. Source of these receptors: a female donor with breast cancer. Some clones in this sample may be carry-over from other donors' samples. Both conserved end residues are part of each CDR3. Only some rows state a clone size, as once, few, many or a class for expanded clones.

many TRBJ1-5 TRBV28 CASSFRPDQNQPQHF
NA TRBJ2-1 TRBV10-3 CASSETLGAGGTNEQFF
many TRBJ2-7 TRBV27 CASSPSVAGPLYEQYF
NA TRBJ1-6 TRBV6-1 CASEGQGFYNSPLHF
many TRBJ2-7 TRBV10-1 CASSESIGGREQYF
many TRBJ2-7 TRBV11-2 CASTQGTPHEQYF
many TRBJ1-3 TRBV29-1 CSVWSGNTIYF
NA TRBJ1-3 TRBV28 CASSLAGTPGSGNTIYF
many TRBJ2-1 TRBV5-4 CASIRAGVYNEQFF
few TRBJ1-1 TRBV5-4 CASSRRRQEAFF
NA TRBJ1-4 TRBV9 CASEQGDNEKLFF
many TRBJ1-2 TRBV10-3 CAISFDRAAYGYTF
many TRBJ1-5 TRBV10-3 CAISVEVGQPQHF
NA TRBJ2-1 TRBV20-1 CSARIKRGIGSYNELFF
many TRBJ1-6 TRBV30 CAWSEGSSYNSPLHF
many TRBJ2-1 TRBV5-1 CASSLGTSGSRGEQFF
many TRBJ2-7 TRBV11-2 CASSLFQGYEQYF
many TRBJ1-3 TRBV20-1 CSARVGGFGNTIYF
many TRBJ1-2 TRBV19 CASSMSGQNYGYTF
many TRBJ2-7 TRBV15 CATSRARQGTYSEQYF
many TRBJ2-1 TRBV7-8 CASSSQRNEQFF
NA TRBJ2-1 TRBV29-1 CSVESPDRTTYNEQFF
once TRBJ2-3 TRBV9 CASSVGLAGVTDTQYF
many TRBJ2-1 TRBV11-2 CASSLSGGWEQFF
many TRBJ2-6 TRBV6-5 CASSPKAGANVLTF
many TRBJ2-2 TRBV10-2 CASTGTSGNTGELFF
few TRBJ2-7 TRBV7-2 CASSWLAGLGYGQYF
many TRBJ2-1 TRBV10-3 CAISGGLAANEQFF